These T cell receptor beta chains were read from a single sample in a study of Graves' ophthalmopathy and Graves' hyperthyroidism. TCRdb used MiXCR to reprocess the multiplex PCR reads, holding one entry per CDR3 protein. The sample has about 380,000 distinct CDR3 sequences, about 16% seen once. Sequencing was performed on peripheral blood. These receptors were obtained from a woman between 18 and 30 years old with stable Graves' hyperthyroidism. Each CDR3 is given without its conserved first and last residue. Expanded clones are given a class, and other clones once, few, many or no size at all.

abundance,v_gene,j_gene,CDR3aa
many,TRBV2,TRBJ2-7,ASRASQTYEQY
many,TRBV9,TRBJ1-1,ASSVSGNTEAF
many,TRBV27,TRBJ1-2,ASSSPGQSYGYT
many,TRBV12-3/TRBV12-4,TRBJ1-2,ASITGQGAYWGGYT
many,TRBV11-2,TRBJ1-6,ASSRLGVASPLH
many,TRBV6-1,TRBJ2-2,ASSDSGLTGELF
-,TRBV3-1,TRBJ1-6,ASSHGQFSSPLH
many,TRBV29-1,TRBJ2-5,SVLKETQY
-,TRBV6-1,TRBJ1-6,ASRAAGSINSPLH
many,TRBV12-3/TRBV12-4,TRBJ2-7,ASSSGTGRHEQY
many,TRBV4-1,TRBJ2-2,ASSLGTGITGELF
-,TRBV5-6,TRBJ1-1,ASSFQGFFGMMEEAF
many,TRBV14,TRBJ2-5,ASSQGFRGRS
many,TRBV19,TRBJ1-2,ASRDRIYGYT
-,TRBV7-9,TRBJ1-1,ASSLESGPNTEAF
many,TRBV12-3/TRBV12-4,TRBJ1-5,ASSLGQGPQPQH
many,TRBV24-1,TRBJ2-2,ATSDLRSGQGAVDGELF
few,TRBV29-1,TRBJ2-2,SVISGELF
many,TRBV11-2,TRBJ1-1,ASSFKANTEAF
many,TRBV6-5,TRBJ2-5,ASSLAGAQGETQY
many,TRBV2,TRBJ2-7,ASTKGGPYEQH
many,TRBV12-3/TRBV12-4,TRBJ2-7,ASSLGQAYNYEQY
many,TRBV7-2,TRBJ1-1,ASRSRTGQGEAF
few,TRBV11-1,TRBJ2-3,ASSLTAGPDTQY
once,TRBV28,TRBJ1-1,ASSRPYVGTEAF
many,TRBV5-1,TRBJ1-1,ASSLKPGQANTEAF
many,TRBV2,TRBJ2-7,ASSDILSEQY
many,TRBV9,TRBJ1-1,ASSDRTGHTEAF
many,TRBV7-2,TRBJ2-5,ASSFKPGLQTQY
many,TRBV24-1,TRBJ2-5,ATSGPLISETQY
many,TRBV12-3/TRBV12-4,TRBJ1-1,ASRAGTGFDTEAF
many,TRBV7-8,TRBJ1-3,ASSLGQIRNTIY
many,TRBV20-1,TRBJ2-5,SAEDGRSETQY
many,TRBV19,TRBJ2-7,ASSRERSSYEQY
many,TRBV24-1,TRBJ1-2,ATSHPRTGGAYGYT
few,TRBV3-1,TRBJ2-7,ASSQDSWDRNSCEQY
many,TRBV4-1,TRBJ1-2,ASSQEGDYGYT
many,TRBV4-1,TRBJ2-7,ASSQVVLAHYEQY
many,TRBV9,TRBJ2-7,ASSVAPTSGTSYEQY
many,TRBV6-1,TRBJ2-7,ASKGSYEQY
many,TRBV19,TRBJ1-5,ASKGPGHPNQPQH
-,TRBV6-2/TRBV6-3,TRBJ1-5,ASSTGTGGISNQPQH
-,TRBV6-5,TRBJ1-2,ASSYSMTGNYGYT
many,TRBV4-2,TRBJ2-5,ACSGGRTQETQY
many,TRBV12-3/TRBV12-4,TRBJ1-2,ASSVGTGSGYT
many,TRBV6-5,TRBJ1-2,ASSYSESGAHLIGYT
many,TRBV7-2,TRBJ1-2,ASSLSGSRGYT
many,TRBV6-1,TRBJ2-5,ASSGRASVGETQY
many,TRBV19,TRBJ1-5,ASSTEGISQPQH
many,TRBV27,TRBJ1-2,ASSLSLGQHDYGYT
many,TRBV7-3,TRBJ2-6,ASSLRAEAFTGANVLT
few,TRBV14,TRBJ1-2,ASSDRGDRGYT